This T cell receptor beta chain was recovered during a study of shared clonotypes between healthy human individuals. In the original analysis: Filtering was not the same, since immunoSEQ gave junction-only sequences without quality scores. Generated by immunoSEQ multiplex PCR, the TCRdb table keeps only in-frame clones and is missing some. V and J calls and clone size are given by that table; D and trimming were obtained from the DNA. There are 600,000 to 800,000 clones in the sample; over 55% occur only once, and around 1.8% lies in the top ten. This clone has just a few counts. This CDR3 has 14 amino acids. The V gene's germline CDR1 is MGHDK and CDR2 SYGVNS. The junction had 6 bases not matched to a gene; V was cut back by 6 bases and J by 3 bases.

This TCR came from a woman aged 30 to 39 in good health. Sequenced sample: memory CD4+ T cells sorted from blood. The subset: CD45RA-negative fraction. The V call is TRBV25-1, the J call TRBJ2-7; 9 positions agree with TRBD2. The chain's CDR3 is CASSPSGIVYEQYF. The CDR3 region has the DNA TGTGCCAGCAGCCCTAGCGGGATCGTCTACGAGCAGTACTTC.